The 27 T cell receptor beta chains in this list originate from one sample, sequenced in a study of blood T cell repertoires in COVID-19. The data were produced by immunoSEQ multiplex PCR, yet TCRdb's version contains in-frame clones alone and is incomplete. The table includes roughly 360,000 clones, 81% detected once. What was sequenced was peripheral blood. Source of these receptors: a human donor with acute or convalescent COVID-19. The donor label of this sample is uncertain.

V gene TRBV19 combines with J gene TRBJ2-3; the match to TRBD2 covers 12 bases. V shed 5 bases, J shed 0 bases, and the junction held 3 bases outside the gene matches. This CDR3 is built from 16 residues. Germline V gene sequence: CDR1 LNHDA, CDR2 SQIVND (reference sequence). The CDR3 loop reads CASSLLAGGSTDTQYF. The DNA of the CDR3 is TGTGCCAGTAGTCTACTAGCGGGGGGTAGCACAGATACGCAGTATTTT.

This chain connects TRBV9 to TRBJ1-5; D is possibly TRBD1 (5 bases). CDR1 SGDLS and CDR2 YYNGEE come from the germline V gene. This CDR3 contains 15 residues. The V gene lost 0 bases and the J gene lost 6 bases, with 13 bases spanning the gap. CDR3 sequence (DNA): TGTGCCAGCAGCGTAGACTCAGGGTTATTTCAGCCCCAGCATTTT. This gives the protein CASSVDSGLFQPQHF.

The CDR3: CASSPLTGDQPQHF. The DNA of the CDR3 is TGTGCCAGCTCACCACTAACCGGGGATCAGCCCCAGCATTTT. The V call is TRBV18, the J call TRBJ1-5; no definite D call. The CDR3 has 14 amino acids. V dropped 1 base and J dropped 5 bases, with 9 bases sitting between them. Germline V lookup: CDR1 KGHSH, CDR2 LQKENI.

The chain combines TRBV2 with TRBJ2-1; TRBD1 matches at 7 bases. In germline, CDR1 is SNHLY, CDR2 FYNNEI. J lost 3 bases, V lost 4 bases, and 6 bases had no gene match. The CDR3 extends over 15 amino acids. In DNA, the CDR3 is TGTGCCAGCAGTGCAGGACAGGCCCGCTACAATGAGCAGTTCTTC. This gives the protein CASSAGQARYNEQFF.

J is TRBJ2-4 and V is TRBV10-2; D might be TRBD1 (5 bases). Trimming pared 6 bases from V and 6 bases from J, leaving 21 bases between. CDR1 is WSHSY and CDR2 is SAAADI in the germline V gene. CDR3 length: 16 residues. CDR3 sequence (DNA): TGCGCCAGCAGCCAGATGGGGCAGGGCCTTACAAACATTCAGTACTTC. This codes for CASSQMGQGLTNIQYF.

The CDR3 reads CASSDPSRGAYEQYF. DNA of the CDR3: TGTGCCAGCAGTGACCCCTCCAGGGGGGCCTACGAGCAGTACTTC. This chain links TRBV6-4 with TRBJ2-7, with D possibly matching TRBD1 (7 bases). Per germline, CDR1 MRHNA and CDR2 SNTAGT. Deletions cut 2 bases from V and 2 bases from J, with 13 bases between. The CDR3 is 15 amino acids.

This clone was seen a handful of times. The gene calls are TRBV5-1 and TRBJ2-3, with TRBD2 matching over 10 bases. From germline, CDR1 is SGHRS and CDR2 YFSETQ. V trimming: 0 bases; J trimming: 11 bases; junction bases outside the gene matches: 9. This CDR3 comprises 15 residues. The CDR3 here is CASSLDLAGGRGQYF. CDR3 DNA: TGCGCCAGCAGCTTGGATTTAGCGGGAGGCCGGGGGCAGTATTTT.

The V gene is TRBV3-1 (or the pseudogene TRBV3-2), the J gene TRBJ2-3; 7 nucleotides agree with TRBD2. CDR1 is LGHDT and CDR2 is YNNKEL in the germline V gene (reference sequence). The CDR3 sequence is 15 residues long. V lost 1 base, J lost 4 bases, and 5 bases stayed unmatched. DNA for the CDR3: TGTGCCAGCAGCCAAGTTGCGGGAGCGTCAGATACGCAGTATTTT. Translated, it gives CASSQVAGASDTQYF.

The chain joins TRBV5-4 to TRBJ2-3, with 8 bases matching TRBD2. V was clipped by 4 bases and J by 3 bases; unmatched bases: 10. Per the germline V gene, CDR1 is SGHNT and CDR2 is YYREEE (reference sequence). The CDR3 covers 16 residues. The CDR3 sequence is CASSLQAGVVTDTQYF. CDR3 coding DNA: TGTGCCAGCAGCCTTCAAGCGGGAGTTGTTACAGATACGCAGTATTTT.

The V and J genes are TRBV5-5 and TRBJ1-3, with 8 bases matching TRBD1. Per germline, CDR1 SGHKS and CDR2 YYEKEE (reference sequence). V was clipped by 2 bases and J by 3 bases; unmatched bases: 13. The CDR3 spans 18 residues. CDR3: CASSLWTGPRIVGNTIYF. CDR3 nucleotides: TGTGCCAGCAGCTTATGGACAGGGCCGAGGATTGTTGGAAACACCATATATTTT.

The rearrangement joins TRBV18 to TRBJ2-4; 9 bases line up with TRBD1. Per the germline V gene, CDR1 is KGHSH and CDR2 is LQKENI. The CDR3 covers 15 residues. V lost 3 bases, J lost 5 bases, and 5 bases stayed unmatched. CDR3 sequence (DNA): TGTGCCAGCTCACCTGGGACAGGGTCCCAAAACATTCAGTACTTC. Its translation: CASSPGTGSQNIQYF.

There are a few counts of this clone. In DNA form, the CDR3 reads TGTGCCAGCAGTTACGCGGGGAGGGCCGGGACAGGGGGCGCGACCGGGGAGCTGTTTTTT. Translated, it gives CASSYAGRAGTGGATGELFF. This chain uses TRBV6-2 or TRBV6-3 with TRBJ2-2, with TRBD1 matching over 12 bases. The germline V gene encodes CDR1 MNHEY and CDR2 SVGEGT. The CDR3 loop spans 20 amino acids. The ends lost 2 bases at V and 5 bases at J; junction bases unmatched: 15.

This rearrangement joins TRBV29-1 to TRBJ1-1; D is possibly TRBD1 (5 bases). Trimming stripped 4 bases from V and 1 base from J, with 13 bases between. Germline lookup yields CDR1 SQVTM and CDR2 ANQGSEA. This CDR3 region has 14 residues. The CDR3 sequence is CSVASGLSNTEAFF. DNA for the CDR3: TGCAGCGTTGCTTCGGGACTCTCGAACACTGAAGCTTTCTTT.

The rearrangement links TRBV5-1 to TRBJ2-5; possibly TRBD1 for D (7 bases). The V end was cut by 1 base, the J end by 7 bases, with 20 bases between. CDR3 size: 16 residues. Germline-derived CDR1 and CDR2 are SGHRS and YFSETQ. The chain's CDR3 is CASSLTPGGQKVTQYF. The CDR3 DNA is TGCGCCAGCAGCTTGACCCCCGGGGGACAGAAGGTGACCCAGTACTTC.

CDR3 bases: TGCAGTGCTAGAAACCGGGAAGCTTTCTTT. It encodes CSARNREAFF. This sequence joins TRBV20-1 and TRBJ1-1, with D hard to call. V was trimmed by 2 bases and J by 8 bases, leaving 6 bases between them. CDR1 and CDR2 (germline): DFQATT, SNEGSKA (reference sequence). The CDR3 spans 10 residues.

The chain combines TRBV6-1 with TRBJ1-2; D gene unclear. This CDR3 comprises 15 residues. CDR1 is MNHNS and CDR2 is SASEGT in the germline V gene. V lost 0 bases to trimming and J lost 4 bases, with 12 bases between them. The CDR3 nucleotides are TGTGCCAGCAGTGAAGCAAGTCCGAAACTCTATGGCTACACCTTC. Its protein product is CASSEASPKLYGYTF.

The chain couples TRBV4-1 to TRBJ2-1; 10 bases align to TRBD2. Germline CDR1 is MGHRA and CDR2 is YSYEKL. J lost 5 bases, V lost 0 bases, and 16 bases had no gene match. The CDR3 is 20 residues long. CDR3 in DNA: TGCGCCAGCAGCCAAGAAACGAGCGGGAGGGCCCGGATCGAAAACAATGAGCAGTTCTTC. It encodes CASSQETSGRARIENNEQFF.

The chain joins TRBV7-6 to TRBJ2-2; possibly TRBD2 for D (6 bases). This CDR3 contains 15 residues. Germline V gene lookup returns CDR1 SGHVS and CDR2 FNYEAQ. Between the trimmed V and J ends, which lost 5 bases and 1 base, there was a span of 11 bases. The CDR3 sequence is CASSAAGLNTGELFF. CDR3 DNA sequence: TGTGCCAGCAGCGCCGCGGGGCTGAACACCGGGGAGCTGTTTTTT.

The chain uses TRBV28 and TRBJ2-5; D possibly corresponds to TRBD2 (7 bases). Germline lookup yields CDR1 MDHEN and CDR2 SYDVKM. The V gene lost 2 bases and the J gene lost 5 bases, with 9 bases spanning the gap. CDR3 length: 13 residues. Here the CDR3 DNA reads TGTGCCAGCAGTTTAGGGGGGGCCGAGACCCAGTACTTC. Its protein product is CASSLGGAETQYF.

The chain employs TRBV27 and TRBJ1-2; unclear D gene. This CDR3 comprises 14 residues. The V end was cut by 3 bases, the J end by 4 bases, with 12 bases between. Germline V gives CDR1 MNHEY, CDR2 SMNVEV (reference sequence). The CDR3 DNA sequence: TGTGCCAGCAGTTTGTGGGGAGTAGGCTATGGCTACACCTTC. Encoded protein: CASSLWGVGYGYTF.

A few counts support this clone. The chain combines TRBV14 with TRBJ1-3, with TRBD1 identical over 10 bases. V was pared by 4 bases and J by 5 bases, with 8 bases of the junction left unmatched. Looked up from germline, CDR1 is SGHDN and CDR2 is FVKESK. The CDR3 consists of 16 residues. The CDR3 loop is CASSRTWTGGRNTIYF. In nucleotides, the CDR3 is TGTGCCAGCAGCCGGACCTGGACAGGGGGGAGAAACACCATATATTTT.

This clone occurred once. The chain combines TRBV6-5 with TRBJ2-7; the match to TRBD1 covers 10 bases. The CDR3 has 13 residues. V lost 6 bases to trimming and J lost 6 bases; unmatched junction nucleotides: 5. Germline V CDR1 and CDR2: MNHEY, SVGAGI. CDR3 amino acids: CASRKTGGFEQYF. The CDR3 DNA is TGTGCCAGCAGAAAGACAGGGGGCTTCGAGCAGTACTTC.

The V call is TRBV7-2, the J call TRBJ2-7; weak D call: TRBD2 (6 bases). Germline loops: CDR1 SGHTA, CDR2 FQGNSA. The CDR3 has 14 amino acids. With 2 bases removed from V and 7 bases from J, the gap between germline ends came to 15 bases. CDR3 protein: CASSLSSSVLEQYF. For the CDR3, the DNA is TGTGCCAGCAGCTTAAGCTCTAGCGTTTTAGAGCAGTACTTC.

The chain uses TRBV19 and TRBJ2-7, with TRBD1 matching 9 bases. J lost 3 bases, V lost 4 bases, and 4 bases had no gene match. The CDR3 length is 14 residues. CDR1 LNHDA and CDR2 SQIVND come from the germline V gene (reference sequence). The CDR3 nucleotides read TGTGCCAGTAGTACCGACAGGGGGAACTACGAGCAGTACTTC. Amino acids: CASSTDRGNYEQYF.

This rearrangement joins TRBV25-1 to TRBJ2-7, with 8 bases fitting TRBD1. V was pared by 6 bases and J by 2 bases, with 15 bases of the junction left unmatched. Germline V CDR1 and CDR2: MGHDK, SYGVNS. The length of the CDR3 is 17 residues. The CDR3 coding sequence is TGTGCCAGCAGCCCAACTGTCGGGACAGGAGACACCTACGAGCAGTACTTC. The encoded protein is CASSPTVGTGDTYEQYF.

This sequence joins TRBV6-5 and TRBJ1-5; a weak D match, TRBD1 (5 bases). The V gene's germline CDR1 is MNHEY and CDR2 SVGAGI. The CDR3 loop spans 14 amino acids. Between the trimmed V and J ends, which lost 6 bases and 6 bases, there was a span of 15 bases. Here the CDR3 reads CASSNQGRGQPQHF. The DNA for the CDR3 is TGTGCCAGCAGCAATCAGGGTAGAGGTCAGCCCCAGCATTTT.

The chain employs TRBV7-9 and TRBJ2-1, with a tentative D call TRBD2 (6 bases). CDR1 is SEHNR and CDR2 is FQNEAQ in the germline V gene (reference sequence). This CDR3 region has 13 residues. The V end lost 4 bases, the J end lost 2 bases, and 6 bases lay between the germline ends. CDR3 sequence reads: CASSSGAYNEQFF. The CDR3 coding sequence is TGTGCCAGCAGCTCGGGGGCCTACAATGAGCAGTTCTTC. The full variable domain, in which reference TRBV7-9 and TRBJ2-1 provide the parts outside the CDR3, is DTGVSQNPRHKITKRGQNVTFRCDPISEHNRLYWYRQTLGQGPEFLTYFQNEAQLEKSRLLSDRFSAERPKGSFSTLEIQRTEQGDSAMYLCASSSGAYNEQFFGPGTRLTVL.